The clone carrying this T cell receptor beta chain came up many times. The antigen is undetermined. This sample was included in a study of T cells in Graves' hyperthyroidism and ophthalmopathy. Study summary: Blood was drawn when the patient was first diagnosed and still untreated.

The germline gives CDR1 SGHNT, CDR2 YENEEA. CDR3 length: 15 residues. The J segment lost 5 bases and the V segment lost 0 bases, leaving 5 bases of the junction unmatched. RNA transcripts served as the template for amplifying TCR beta CDR3 regions. The TCR CDR3 first-round RT-PCR relied on the HTBI primer set. In TCRdb, the multiplex PCR reads were re-called with MiXCR into one record per CDR3 protein. The sample yields a few hundred thousand distinct CDR3 sequences, around 13% seen once. Study results and caveats: In the analysis, a 13 V-J model separated ophthalmopathy from stable hyperthyroidism. Model predictions of ophthalmopathy came a median roughly 6.4 months before onset. Most clonotypes expanded in the thyroid (above 0.001) were also present in blood.

The chain employs TRBV11-3 and TRBJ2-5, with 8 bases that match TRBD1. Sequencing was done on a sample of blood. This TCR derives from a woman under 30 with Graves' hyperthyroidism. CDR3: CASSLESGGLETQYF. In DNA form, the CDR3 reads TGTGCCAGCAGCTTAGAGTCAGGGGGCCTTGAGACCCAGTACTTC.